The 31 T cell receptor beta chains presented below share a single source sample, sequenced in a study of CD8+CD57+ T cells in acquired aplastic anemia. Template material for TCR beta VDJ and CDR3 profiling consisted of genomic DNA. Using its own MiXCR run on the reads, TCRdb lists one record per CDR3 protein. The data show around 230,000 distinct CDR3 sequences, 61% seen once. What was sequenced was sorted CD4+, CD8+, or CD8+CD57+ T cells (not recorded which) from PBMCs. These receptor sequences come from a human donor in good health.

A remark on this clonotype: A read error may be the cause here, since a much bigger clone is one base away. The V call is TRBV6-6, the J call TRBJ1-5; D call uncertain. Looked up from germline, CDR1 is MNHNY and CDR2 is SVGAGI (reference sequence). This CDR3 has 17 amino acids. The V gene lost 0 bases and the J gene lost 4 bases, with 16 bases spanning the gap. The CDR3 sequence is CASSYSELKGGNQPQHF. The CDR3, as DNA: TGTGCCAGCAGTTACTCGGAACTAAAGGGAGGGAATCAGCCCCAGCATTTT.

On this clonotype: A much larger clonotype is one base distant, so this may be a read error. This chain links TRBV9 with TRBJ2-3, with TRBD2 matching 11 bases. This CDR3 has 18 amino acids. The germline V gene encodes CDR1 SGDLS and CDR2 YYNGEE. As DNA, the CDR3 is TGTGCCGGCAGTCCGGGGCCTGTAGCGGGGGGGCCCCGAGATACGCAGTATTTT. Its translation: CAGSPGPVAGGPRDTQYF.

V usage is TRBV7-9 and J usage is TRBJ2-7; D is ambiguous. Trimming removed 5 bases from V and 3 bases from J, with 11 bases in between. The CDR3 has 13 residues. CDR1 and CDR2 from the germline V gene are SEHNR and FQNEAQ (reference sequence). The CDR3 region is CASSASASYEQYF. The CDR3 DNA sequence: TGTGCCAGCAGCGCCTCAGCTAGCTACGAGCAGTACTTC.

As regards this clonotype: A much larger clonotype is one base distant, so this may be a read error. The chain joins TRBV20-1 to TRBJ2-3; D remains ambiguous. The CDR3 consists of 18 residues. Germline lookup yields CDR1 DFQATT and CDR2 SNEGSKA (reference sequence). Trimming cost V 1 base and J 2 bases, with 22 bases left between them. CDR3 sequence (DNA): TGCAGTGCTAGAGTCCCCCAGGTCAACCGGGTGATCACAGATACGCAGTATTTT. It yields the protein CSARVPQVNRVITDTQYF.

The rearrangement uses TRBV7-9 and TRBJ2-5, with 7 positions matching TRBD2. CDR3 size: 14 residues. Germline V gene sequence: CDR1 SEHNR, CDR2 FQNEAQ (reference sequence). The junction had 5 bases not matched to a gene; V was cut back by 5 bases and J by 2 bases. CDR3 DNA: TGTGCCAGCAGCCGTCTAGCGGAACAAGAGACCCAGTACTTC. Translation gives CASSRLAEQETQYF.

This chain joins TRBV2 and TRBJ1-6; perhaps TRBD1 as D (5 bases). Between the trimmed V and J ends, which lost 7 bases and 5 bases, there was a span of 12 bases. Germline V CDR1 and CDR2: SNHLY, FYNNEI. The CDR3 sequence is 14 residues long. Here the CDR3 reads CASKLDSHNSPLHF. The CDR3 DNA reads as TGTGCCAGCAAACTAGACAGCCATAATTCACCCCTCCACTTT.

The rearrangement uses TRBV10-3 and TRBJ2-1, with TRBD2 identical over 8 bases. This CDR3 is 15 amino acids long. The germline gives CDR1 ENHRY, CDR2 SYGVKD. V shed 0 bases, J shed 9 bases, and the junction held 7 bases outside the gene matches. CDR3 residues: CAISESSGGPFEQFF. In nucleotides, the CDR3 is TGTGCCATCAGTGAGTCCTCGGGGGGGCCCTTTGAGCAGTTCTTC.

The chain is built from TRBV14 and TRBJ2-7; tentatively, D is TRBD2 (5 bases). The V and J ends lost 5 bases and 1 base respectively, with 15 bases between them. CDR1 is SGHDN and CDR2 is FVKESK in the germline V gene. This CDR3 is 15 amino acids long. The CDR3 bases are TGTGCCAGCAGCACCTTTAGCGAGACGTCCTACGAGCAGTACTTC. Translating it yields CASSTFSETSYEQYF.

The chain couples TRBV7-9 to TRBJ2-3; D uncertain. V lost 0 bases to trimming and J lost 2 bases, with 6 bases between them. The CDR3 runs 14 residues. The germline CDR1 and CDR2 sequences are SEHNR and FQNEAQ (reference sequence). CDR3 nucleotide sequence: TGTGCCAGCAGCTTAGCACTTCTCACAGATACGCAGTATTTT. Translating gives CASSLALLTDTQYF. Filled out from reference TRBV7-9 and TRBJ2-3, the complete variable domain reads DTGVSQNPRHKITKRGQNVTFRCDPISEHNRLYWYRQTLGQGPEFLTYFQNEAQLEKSRLLSDRFSAERPKGSFSTLEIQRTEQGDSAMYLCASSLALLTDTQYFGPGTRLTVL.

This clonotype appeared a single time. This chain joins TRBV2 and TRBJ1-1; 8 bases align to TRBD1. The CDR3 totals 16 residues. The trim removed 8 bases at V and 1 base at J, leaving 12 bases unmatched. Germline V gene data show CDR1 as SNHLY and CDR2 as FYNNEI. The CDR3 coding sequence is TGTGCCAGCTTCAACCGGGACAGGAAACCGAACACTGAAGCTTTCTTT. This sequence encodes CASFNRDRKPNTEAFF.

The chain employs TRBV20-1 and TRBJ2-7; 7 bases are shared with TRBD1. The CDR3 has 12 residues. In germline, CDR1 is DFQATT, CDR2 SNEGSKA (reference sequence). Unmatched junction bases numbered 2, after V lost 5 bases and J lost 1 base. CDR3 DNA: TGCAGTGCTGAGACAGGGTCCTACGAGCAGTACTTC. This translates into CSAETGSYEQYF.

The J gene is TRBJ2-1, the V gene TRBV7-8; 8 nucleotides agree with TRBD2. The V gene's germline CDR1 is SGHVS and CDR2 FQNEAQ. V gave up 10 bases and J gave up 2 bases; unmatched junction bases: 7. This CDR3 comprises 14 residues. CDR3 in amino acids: CATSAGETYNEQFF. In nucleotides, the CDR3 is TGTGCCACCTCAGCGGGAGAAACCTACAATGAGCAGTTCTTC.

This clonotype has a count of ten or more. V is TRBV9 and J is TRBJ1-2, with D unresolved. The CDR3 is 16 residues long. Germline values: CDR1 SGDLS, CDR2 YYNGEE. V was shortened by 0 bases and J by 2 bases, with 14 bases between the two germline ends. The CDR3 protein is CASSVDPDIFNYGYTF. The CDR3 nucleotides read TGTGCCAGCAGCGTAGACCCCGACATCTTCAACTATGGCTACACCTTC.

This clonotype was counted ten times or more. This rearrangement joins TRBV6-1 to TRBJ2-7; D unclear. The CDR3 has 13 residues. Germline assignment: CDR1 MNHNS and CDR2 SASEGT. Trimming shortened V by 10 bases and J by 2 bases, and 15 bases separated the two germline ends. CDR3 protein: CATSLTDTYEQYF. As DNA, the CDR3 is TGTGCCACCTCCCTGACTGATACCTACGAGCAGTACTTC.

The chain uses TRBV7-2 and TRBJ2-1; maybe TRBD2 (6 bases). The CDR3 is made up of 14 amino acids. Germline assignment: CDR1 SGHTA and CDR2 FQGNSA. Trimming stripped 5 bases from V and 5 bases from J, with 13 bases between. The DNA of the CDR3 is TGTGCCAGCAGCCCCCAAGGCGGGGACAATGAGCAGTTCTTC. It encodes CASSPQGGDNEQFF.

The rearrangement uses TRBV29-1 and TRBJ1-1; D is ambiguous. Germline CDR1 is SQVTM and CDR2 is ANQGSEA. The CDR3 length is 10 residues. CDR3: CSTGGTEAFF. CDR3 bases: TGCAGTACGGGTGGTACTGAAGCTTTCTTT.

The chain employs TRBV7-3 and TRBJ1-2; 9 positions match TRBD1. The trim removed 4 bases at V and 4 bases at J, leaving 7 bases unmatched. The CDR3 contains 15 residues. Germline CDR1 is SGHTA and CDR2 is FQGTGA. The CDR3 protein is CASSWTGTGLYGYTF. In DNA, the CDR3 is TGTGCCAGCAGCTGGACCGGGACAGGGCTCTATGGCTACACCTTC.

The chain recombines TRBV5-6 with TRBJ2-5; D is possibly TRBD1 or TRBD2 (6 bases each). V lost 4 bases and J 5 bases, leaving 12 bases between the germline ends. Germline V gene lookup returns CDR1 SGHDT and CDR2 YYEEEE. The CDR3 covers 13 residues. CDR3 DNA: TGTGCCAGCAGCCTAGGGGGGAGCGAGACCCAGTACTTC. This gives the protein CASSLGGSETQYF. The full variable domain, its missing parts supplied by reference TRBV5-6 and TRBJ2-5, is DAGVTQSPTHLIKTRGQQVTLRCSPKSGHDTVSWYQQALGQGPQFIFQYYEEEERQRGNFPDRFSGHQFPNYSSELNVNALLLGDSALYLCASSLGGSETQYFGPGTRLLVL.

This rearrangement joins TRBV27 to TRBJ2-2; D is ambiguous. V lost 3 bases and J 10 bases, leaving 9 bases between the germline ends. The CDR3 is 12 residues long. From germline, CDR1 is MNHEY and CDR2 SMNVEV (reference sequence). The CDR3 region is CASSLVPEELFF. CDR3 nucleotides: TGTGCCAGCAGTTTGGTCCCCGAGGAGCTGTTTTTT.

The chain recombines TRBV5-1 with TRBJ2-1; weak D call: TRBD1 (6 bases). The V gene's germline CDR1 is SGHRS and CDR2 YFSETQ. CDR3 length equals 15 residues. The V gene lost 0 bases and the J gene lost 4 bases, with 11 bases spanning the gap. As DNA, the CDR3 is TGCGCCAGCAGCTTGGTTGGGGGCAGGTACAATGAGCAGTTCTTC. Residues: CASSLVGGRYNEQFF.

This clonotype was detected a few times. The CDR3 loop is CASSARLGQFEKLFF. The CDR3 region has the DNA TGTGCCAGCAGCGCGAGGTTGGGACAGTTTGAAAAACTGTTTTTT. V is TRBV7-9 and J is TRBJ1-4; 7 bases agree with TRBD1. Losses at the gene ends were 5 bases for V and 7 bases for J; bases not matched to a gene: 10. Germline V lookup: CDR1 SEHNR, CDR2 FQNEAQ (reference sequence). This CDR3 contains 15 residues. Complete variable domain (other parts from reference TRBV7-9 and TRBJ1-4): DTGVSQNPRHKITKRGQNVTFRCDPISEHNRLYWYRQTLGQGPEFLTYFQNEAQLEKSRLLSDRFSAERPKGSFSTLEIQRTEQGDSAMYLCASSARLGQFEKLFFGSGTQLSVL.

The chain has TRBV7-2 and TRBJ2-1, with a tentative D call TRBD1 (6 bases). The CDR3 has 13 amino acids. V gave up 5 bases and J gave up 5 bases, with 10 bases separating them. Germline loops: CDR1 SGHTA, CDR2 FQGNSA. The CDR3 sequence is CASSVEGDNEQFF. In DNA, the CDR3 is TGTGCCAGCAGCGTTGAGGGGGACAATGAGCAGTTCTTC.

This clonotype was seen repeatedly, ten times or more. The V and J genes are TRBV12-3 or TRBV12-4 and TRBJ2-2; TRBD2 matches 10 bases. The CDR3 consists of 15 residues. With V trimmed by 4 bases and J by 7 bases, 6 bases remained unmatched. CDR3 region: CASSSGTSVGGELFF. The CDR3 coding sequence is TGTGCCAGCAGTTCCGGGACTAGCGTTGGCGGGGAGCTGTTTTTT.

This clonotype was counted at least ten times. The chain couples TRBV6-1 to TRBJ2-7; perhaps TRBD2 as D (6 bases). This CDR3 comprises 14 residues. In germline, CDR1 is MNHNS, CDR2 SASEGT. Between the trimmed V and J ends, which lost 4 bases and 2 bases, there was a span of 12 bases. The CDR3 reads CASSGVREPYEQYF. The CDR3 bases are TGTGCCAGCAGTGGGGTGCGGGAACCCTACGAGCAGTACTTC.

CDR3 nucleotide sequence: TGTGCCAGCAGCTTCCAGGGGGCAGGGGAGACCCAGTACTTC. It is translated as CASSFQGAGETQYF. This chain joins TRBV7-9 and TRBJ2-5; 8 bases agree with TRBD1. Germline values: CDR1 SEHNR, CDR2 FQNEAQ (reference sequence). J gave up 5 bases and V 3 bases, and 5 bases lay outside the gene matches. The CDR3 length is 14 residues.

V is TRBV24-1 and J is TRBJ2-2; weak D call: TRBD1 (5 bases). From germline, CDR1 is KGHDR and CDR2 SFDVKD. V lost 1 base, J lost 0 bases, and 8 bases lay in between. CDR3 length equals 16 residues. The CDR3 bases are TGTGCCACCAGTGATTTTTTGACAGCGAACACCGGGGAGCTGTTTTTT. Translated: CATSDFLTANTGELFF.

V and J are TRBV7-8 and TRBJ1-1; weak D call: TRBD1 (5 bases). Trimming stripped 2 bases from V and 7 bases from J, with 11 bases between. From germline, CDR1 is SGHVS and CDR2 FQNEAQ. The CDR3 is 13 residues long. CDR3 amino acids: CASSLYGAGEAFF. Written as DNA, the CDR3 is TGTGCCAGCAGCTTATATGGGGCAGGTGAAGCTTTCTTT.

The rearrangement joins TRBV2 to TRBJ1-2; D possibly corresponds to TRBD1 (6 bases). V shed 10 bases and J shed 8 bases, with 23 bases lying between them. There are 14 residues in the CDR3. Germline values: CDR1 SNHLY, CDR2 FYNNEI. The CDR3 sequence is CATSRDRTGTGYTF. For the CDR3, the DNA is TGTGCCACCAGCAGAGATAGGACGGGGACAGGCTACACCTTC.

The CDR3 is CASSLSGTDGYTF. As DNA, the CDR3 is TGTGCCAGCAGCTTATCCGGGACAGATGGCTACACCTTC. The chain combines TRBV7-3 with TRBJ1-2, with TRBD1 matching 7 bases. The V gene end was trimmed by 2 bases and the J gene end by 6 bases; junction bases not matched to a gene: 3. The germline V gene encodes CDR1 SGHTA and CDR2 FQGTGA. CDR3 length equals 13 residues.

The rearrangement uses TRBV19 and TRBJ2-5; no definite D call. Deletions cut 3 bases from V and 5 bases from J, with 4 bases between. Germline V gene data show CDR1 as LNHDA and CDR2 as SQIVND (reference sequence). This CDR3 contains 11 residues. CDR3 in amino acids: CASSIRETQYF. The CDR3 bases are TGTGCCAGTAGTATCCGGGAGACCCAGTACTTC.

V gene TRBV2 combines with J gene TRBJ2-3; 9 bases are shared with TRBD2. V was pared by 1 base and J by 5 bases, with 4 bases of the junction left unmatched. Germline V gene lookup returns CDR1 SNHLY and CDR2 FYNNEI. This CDR3 region has 15 residues. CDR3 coding DNA: TGTGCCAGCAGTGAAGGCGGGGGGGCCGGAGATACGCAGTATTTT. Translating gives CASSEGGGAGDTQYF.